The next 22 T cell receptor beta chains were all read from a single sample in a study of T cell changes during pregnancy in multiple sclerosis. Clones were read by immunoSEQ multiplex PCR, and TCRdb kept only the in-frame ones, dropping some. The table shows approximately 80,000 clones, with around 93% occurring only once. The sequenced sample was peripheral blood, obtained in the third trimester of pregnancy. The receptors were sampled from a female donor with multiple sclerosis, enrolled in a pregnancy study.

The chain combines TRBV19 with TRBJ2-5, with 10 positions matching TRBD1. The CDR3 is 15 residues long. The germline CDR1 and CDR2 sequences are LNHDA and SQIVND (reference sequence). The trim removed 5 bases at V and 5 bases at J, leaving 8 bases unmatched. The CDR3 region is CASSPSTGGPETQYF. The CDR3 nucleotides are TGTGCCAGTAGTCCTTCGACAGGGGGCCCGGAGACCCAGTACTTC.

The chain links TRBV15 to TRBJ1-2; D perhaps matches TRBD1 (5 bases). Trimming removed 0 bases from V and 4 bases from J, with 12 bases in between. This CDR3 is built from 15 residues. CDR1 and CDR2 (germline): LNHNV, YYDKDF (reference sequence). For the CDR3, the DNA is TGTGCCACCAGCAGAGACGCTTCGGGGGTCTATGGCTACACCTTC. Translation gives CATSRDASGVYGYTF.

This rearrangement joins TRBV5-1 to TRBJ2-5; D uncertain. CDR1 and CDR2 (germline): SGHRS, YFSETQ. This CDR3 has 13 residues. Trimming cost V 0 bases and J 2 bases, with 5 bases left between them. CDR3 amino acids: CASSLEQQETQYF. The CDR3 nucleotides read TGCGCCAGCAGCTTGGAACAGCAAGAGACCCAGTACTTC.

The J gene is TRBJ2-1, the V gene TRBV29-1; perhaps TRBD2 as D (6 bases). CDR3 length: 14 amino acids. Trimming stripped 4 bases from V and 10 bases from J, with 20 bases between. Germline CDR1 SQVTM, CDR2 ANQGSEA. The CDR3 loop reads CSVVPGLRGPEQFF. CDR3 in DNA: TGCAGCGTTGTTCCGGGACTCCGGGGTCCCGAGCAGTTCTTC.

The chain carries TRBV11-2 and TRBJ1-2, with TRBD1 matching over 7 bases. The CDR3 sequence is 15 residues long. CDR1 and CDR2 (germline): SGHAT, FQNNGV. V was clipped by 1 base and J by 3 bases; unmatched bases: 5. The CDR3 is CASSLGRGTDYGYTF. The CDR3 DNA is TGTGCCAGCAGCTTAGGGCGAGGGACAGACTATGGCTACACCTTC.

The chain is built from TRBV19 and TRBJ2-7; 8 bases map to TRBD1. The CDR3 has 15 residues. Germline-derived CDR1 and CDR2 are LNHDA and SQIVND (reference sequence). The V and J ends lost 7 bases and 4 bases, in that order; junction bases with no gene match: 12. In DNA form, the CDR3 reads TGTGCCAGTACCCGGGTGGCAGGGGGCGGGTACGAGCAGTACTTC. Its translation: CASTRVAGGGYEQYF.

This clone was observed once. The V gene is TRBV6-1, the J gene TRBJ2-3; the D gene is possibly TRBD2 (6 bases). Germline V lookup: CDR1 MNHNS, CDR2 SASEGT. The V gene lost 7 bases and the J gene lost 4 bases, with 9 bases spanning the gap. The CDR3 spans 12 residues. The CDR3 region is CASIAGSDTQYF. The CDR3 nucleotides read TGTGCCAGCATCGCGGGGTCAGATACGCAGTATTTT.

This chain connects TRBV21-1 to TRBJ1-2; the listed D gene, TRBD1, was not tested against the DNA. TRBV21-1 is listed as a pseudogene. The CDR3 contains 13 residues. The CDR3 coding sequence is TGTGCCAACAGACAGGGGAACGGGGATGGCTACACCTTC. Translating it yields CANRQGNGDGYTF.

This chain connects TRBV6-1 to TRBJ1-1; 7 bases are a match to TRBD1. CDR1 MNHNS and CDR2 SASEGT come from the germline V gene. CDR3 size: 13 residues. Trimming removed 6 bases from V and 1 base from J; junction bases left unmatched: 2. CDR3 in amino acids: CASRQGTNTEAFF. The CDR3 DNA sequence: TGTGCCAGCAGACAGGGGACGAACACTGAAGCTTTCTTT.

This rearrangement joins TRBV27 to TRBJ1-1; 9 bases map to TRBD1. CDR3 size: 15 residues. Germline CDR1 and CDR2: MNHEY and SMNVEV (reference sequence). J gave up 10 bases and V 5 bases, and 14 bases lay outside the gene matches. In DNA, the CDR3 is TGTGCCAGCAGTACGCAATGGACAGGGGCGTTCGGAGCTTTCTTT. Protein product: CASSTQWTGAFGAFF.

V and J are TRBV28 and TRBJ1-2; TRBD1 matches at 7 bases. The CDR3 contains 13 residues. The ends lost 10 bases at V and 5 bases at J; junction bases unmatched: 10. Germline CDR1 reads MDHEN; CDR2 reads SYDVKM. CDR3 sequence: CATAGTENYGYTF. CDR3 DNA: TGTGCCACTGCCGGGACAGAAAATTATGGCTACACCTTC.

This rearrangement joins TRBV5-6 to TRBJ1-4; D is ambiguous. In germline, CDR1 is SGHDT, CDR2 YYEEEE. V dropped 3 bases and J dropped 0 bases, with 6 bases sitting between them. There are 14 residues in the CDR3. The chain's CDR3 is CASSSVATNEKLFF. The CDR3 coding sequence is TGTGCCAGCAGCTCAGTCGCAACTAATGAAAAACTGTTTTTT.

V and J are TRBV7-9 and TRBJ2-7; 7 bases align to TRBD1. Germline V gene data show CDR1 as SEHNR and CDR2 as FQNEAQ (reference sequence). This CDR3 has 14 residues. The junction had 7 bases not matched to a gene; V was cut back by 5 bases and J by 3 bases. The CDR3 loop is CASSHTGVSYEQYF. The CDR3 DNA reads as TGTGCCAGCAGCCACACAGGGGTTAGCTACGAGCAGTACTTC.

V gene TRBV6-6 combines with J gene TRBJ1-1; D might be TRBD1 (5 bases). CDR3 length: 15 residues. Trimming pared 0 bases from V and 2 bases from J, leaving 10 bases between. Germline CDR1 reads MNHNY; CDR2 reads SVGAGI (reference sequence). In nucleotides, the CDR3 is TGTGCCAGCAGTTACTCCCTCGACAGAAACACTGAAGCTTTCTTT. The encoded protein is CASSYSLDRNTEAFF.

The rearrangement uses TRBV7-9 and TRBJ2-1, with D unresolved. The CDR3 covers 12 residues. Trimming left V 0 bases short and J 10 bases short, with 7 bases between. CDR1 and CDR2 from the germline V gene are SEHNR and FQNEAQ (reference sequence). CDR3 amino acids: CASSLALLEQFF. CDR3 DNA: TGTGCCAGCAGCTTAGCCCTACTAGAGCAGTTCTTC.

This clone showed up just once. Within the sample, other DNA sequences also encode this same CDR3. V and J are TRBV6-1 and TRBJ1-1; weak D call: TRBD1 (5 bases). Trimming left V 7 bases short and J 1 base short, with 7 bases between. Germline V gene sequence: CDR1 MNHNS, CDR2 SASEGT. The CDR3 has 12 residues. CDR3 nucleotides: TGTGCCAGCATTCAGGGGAACACTGAAGCTTTCTTT. It translates to CASIQGNTEAFF.

The chain combines TRBV10-3 with TRBJ2-7, with 7 bases matching TRBD1. Germline CDR1 ENHRY, CDR2 SYGVKD. V lost 2 bases, J lost 3 bases, and 7 bases stayed unmatched. This CDR3 has 15 residues. This chain's CDR3 is CAISEPGQLIYEQYF. The CDR3 DNA reads as TGTGCCATCAGTGAGCCGGGACAGCTTATCTACGAGCAGTACTTC.

The rearrangement links TRBV19 to TRBJ2-6; D is unclear. The germline gives CDR1 LNHDA, CDR2 SQIVND (reference sequence). CDR3 size: 17 residues. Deletions cut 3 bases from V and 0 bases from J, with 12 bases between. The CDR3 reads CASSITTLGSGANVLTF. The DNA of the CDR3 is TGTGCCAGTAGTATCACGACACTGGGCTCTGGGGCCAACGTCCTGACTTTC.

The J gene is TRBJ2-3, the V gene TRBV5-1; possibly TRBD1 for D (6 bases). The CDR3 sequence is 15 residues long. Germline values: CDR1 SGHRS, CDR2 YFSETQ. Deletions cut 2 bases from V and 3 bases from J, with 13 bases between. In DNA, the CDR3 is TGCGCCAGCAGCTTAAACAGGGAGAGGACAGATACGCAGTATTTT. Translation gives CASSLNRERTDTQYF.

The chain couples TRBV9 to TRBJ1-4, with 9 bases that match TRBD1. The CDR3 is 16 residues long. With V trimmed by 0 bases and J by 7 bases, 7 bases remained unmatched. Germline CDR1 SGDLS, CDR2 YYNGEE. The CDR3 DNA reads TGTGCCAGCAGCGTAGGGGCAACAGGGGGCGGTGAAAAACTGTTTTTT. This translates into CASSVGATGGGEKLFF.

The chain carries TRBV6-5 and TRBJ1-5; 7 nucleotides align to TRBD1. The CDR3 consists of 14 residues. Germline V gene lookup returns CDR1 MNHEY and CDR2 SVGAGI. Losses at the gene ends were 2 bases for V and 7 bases for J; bases not matched to a gene: 5. The DNA for the CDR3 is TGTGCCAGCAGTTACGAGGGGGCCGGGCAGCCCCAGCATTTT. Translating it yields CASSYEGAGQPQHF.

The chain recombines TRBV30 with TRBJ1-2; possible D gene TRBD1, 6 bases. With 3 bases removed from V and 5 bases from J, the gap between germline ends came to 13 bases. The germline gives CDR1 GTSNPN, CDR2 SVGIG (reference sequence). This CDR3 is built from 13 residues. For the CDR3, the DNA is TGTGCCTGGAGGAGGGGGGGAAAGTATGGCTACACCTTC. Protein product: CAWRRGGKYGYTF.